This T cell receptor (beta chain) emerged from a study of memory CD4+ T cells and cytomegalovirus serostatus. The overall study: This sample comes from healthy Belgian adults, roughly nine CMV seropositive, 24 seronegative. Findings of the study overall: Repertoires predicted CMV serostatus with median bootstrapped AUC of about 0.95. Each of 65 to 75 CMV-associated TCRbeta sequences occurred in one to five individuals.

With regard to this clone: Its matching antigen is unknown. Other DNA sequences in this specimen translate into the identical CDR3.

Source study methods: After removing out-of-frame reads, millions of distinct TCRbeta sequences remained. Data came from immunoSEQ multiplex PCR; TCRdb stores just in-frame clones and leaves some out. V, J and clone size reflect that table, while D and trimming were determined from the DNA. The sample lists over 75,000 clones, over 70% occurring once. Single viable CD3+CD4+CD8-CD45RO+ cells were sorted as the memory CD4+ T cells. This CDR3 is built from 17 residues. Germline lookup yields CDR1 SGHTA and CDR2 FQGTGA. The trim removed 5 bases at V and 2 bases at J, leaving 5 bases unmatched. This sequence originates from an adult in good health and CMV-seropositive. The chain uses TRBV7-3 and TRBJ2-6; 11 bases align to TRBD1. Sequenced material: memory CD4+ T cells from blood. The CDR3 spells CASSPGTGGAGANVLTF. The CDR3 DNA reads TGTGCCAGCAGCCCAGGGACAGGGGGTGCTGGGGCCAACGTCCTGACTTTC.